A single sample gave rise to the 14 T cell receptor beta chains below, sequenced in a study of tumor and adjacent non-tumor tissue in lung cancer. RNA was extracted from bulk tissue without any cell sorting. This non-tumor lung sample came from over 3 cm beyond the tumor edge. Three rounds of nested PCR, following a modified ARM-PCR protocol, produced the TCRbeta library. TCRdb processed the multiplex PCR reads anew with MiXCR; each CDR3 protein has one entry. The sample yields 85,000 to 130,000 distinct CDR3 sequences, roughly 60% seen once. Sequencing input: distant non-tumor lung tissue. The receptors derive from a man in his thirties or forties with non-small cell lung cancer.

The chain couples TRBV29-1 to TRBJ1-1; TRBD1 is a possible D gene (6 bases). This CDR3 is built from 14 residues. Germline assignment: CDR1 SQVTM and CDR2 ANQGSEA. As DNA, the CDR3 is TGCAGTGCCACACAGGGTGCGGTGTGGACTGAAGCTTTCTTT. It translates to CSATQGAVWTEAFF.

This clonotype has more than one count but fewer than ten. A clone one base away is much larger, so this may be a read error. The V call is TRBV20-1, the J call TRBJ1-1; perhaps TRBD1 as D (5 bases). The CDR3 contains 13 residues. Germline lookup yields CDR1 DFQATT and CDR2 SNEGSKA (reference sequence). CDR3 sequence: CSAPRDLNTGAFF. CDR3 sequence (DNA): TGCAGTGCTCCGAGGGACCTGAACACTGGAGCTTTCTTT.

This clonotype has a handful of counts. A read error may be the cause here, since a much bigger clone is one base away. The chain recombines TRBV5-4 with TRBJ2-5, with a tentative D call TRBD2 (6 bases). CDR1 SGHNT and CDR2 YYREEE come from the germline V gene (reference sequence). CDR3 length: 14 residues. CDR3: CTSSLTSGRETQYF. CDR3 bases: TGTACCAGCAGCCTGACTAGTGGGCGGGAGACCCAGTACTTC.

This clonotype came up a few times. This chain links TRBV11-2 with TRBJ2-7; 7 bases agree with TRBD2. V shed 8 bases, J shed 0 bases, and the junction held 4 bases outside the gene matches. Germline V gene data show CDR1 as SGHAT and CDR2 as FQNNGV. The CDR3 is 13 residues long. CDR3 protein: CASGSGVSYEQYF. The CDR3, as DNA: TGTGCCAGCGGGAGCGGGGTCTCCTACGAGCAGTACTTC.

For this clonotype: This likely comes from a read error, as the CDR3 has no conserved phenylalanine or tryptophan at its end. The gene calls are TRBV20-1 and TRBJ1-1, with TRBD1 matching 9 bases. Per the germline V gene, CDR1 is DFQATT and CDR2 is SNEGSKA (reference sequence). This CDR3 contains 14 residues. The J segment lost 3 bases and the V segment lost 3 bases, leaving 5 bases of the junction unmatched. CDR3: CSARGTGKYTEAFL. CDR3 DNA sequence: TGCAGTGCTAGGGGGACAGGGAAGTACACTGAAGCTTTCTTA.

The V and J genes are TRBV6-5 and TRBJ2-1; 11 bases are a match to TRBD2. CDR1 and CDR2 (germline): MNHEY, SVGAGI. The V and J ends lost 4 bases and 5 bases, in that order; junction bases with no gene match: 4. The length of the CDR3 is 15 residues. CDR3 coding DNA: TGTGCCAGCAGTTGTCGGGGACTAGCGGACAATGAGCAGTTCTTC. Translating gives CASSCRGLADNEQFF.

To note about this clonotype: One end of the junction fails to match germline, which may point to a read error. The genes are TRBV11-2 and TRBJ2-1; D is undetermined. The CDR3 is made up of 11 amino acids. Germline V gene sequence: CDR1 SGHAT, CDR2 FQNNGV. The CDR3 DNA sequence: TGTGCCAGCAGACGAGTGAAGGAGCAATTCTTC. Its translation is CASRRVKEQFF. The whole variable domain, remainder taken from reference TRBV11-2 and TRBJ2-1, is EAGVAQSPRYKIIEKRQSVAFWCNPISGHATLYWYQQILGQGPKLLIQFQNNGVVDDSQLPKDRFSAERLKGVDSTLKIQPAKLEDSAVYLCASRRVKEQFFGPGTRLTVL.

Of note for this clonotype: Its ends do not fully match the called genes, so a read error is possible. The DNA for the CDR3 is TGCAGTGCTGGAGATTTTTTTGTCGAACAGCCCAACGAGCAGTACTTC. Protein: CSAGDFFVEQPNEQYF. The chain couples TRBV20-1 to TRBJ2-7; D remains unclear. The CDR3 extends over 16 amino acids. Germline CDR1 and CDR2: DFQATT and SNEGSKA (reference sequence).

Turning to this clonotype: A much larger clone lies one base from this, so it may be a read error. This rearrangement joins TRBV6-2 or TRBV6-3 to TRBJ1-2; unclear D gene. V lost 7 bases to trimming and J lost 6 bases, with 9 bases between them. Germline V gene data show CDR1 as MNHEY and CDR2 as SVGEGT. The CDR3 totals 11 residues. The CDR3 coding sequence is TGTGCCAGCAAACTGTCGGATGGCTACACCTTC. Translation gives CASKLSDGYTF.

About this clonotype: Sequence at one end of the junction differs from germline and may be a read error. The V and J genes are TRBV12-3 or TRBV12-4 and TRBJ1-4, with D tentatively TRBD1 (5 bases). The length of the CDR3 is 15 residues. The CDR3 spells CASSLSQGYNDKLFF. In DNA, the CDR3 is TGTGCCAGTAGTTTAAGTCAGGGATACAATGATAAACTGTTTTTT.

As to this clonotype: A read error is likely, as this CDR3 ends without the conserved phenylalanine or tryptophan. This chain uses TRBV11-2 with TRBJ2-7, with a possible D match to TRBD2 (6 bases). The germline V and J ends were trimmed by 7 bases and 3 bases, with 16 bases remaining between them. This CDR3 contains 14 residues. The germline CDR1 and CDR2 sequences are SGHAT and FQNNGV. The CDR3 loop reads CASNPTYGGYEQYL. The CDR3 region has the DNA TGTGCCAGCAACCCTACGTACGGGGGCTACGAGCAGTACCTC.

For this clonotype: A much larger clone lies a single base off, so this may be a read error. The chain links TRBV4-1 to TRBJ2-2; no definite D call. Per the germline V gene, CDR1 is MGHRA and CDR2 is YSYEKL. CDR3 length equals 13 residues. CDR3: CVSSQVVGGELFF. The CDR3 nucleotides read TGCGTCAGCAGCCAAGTGGTCGGCGGGGAGCTGTTTTTT.

Concerning this clonotype: Without the conserved terminal phenylalanine or tryptophan, this CDR3 likely stems from a read error. V is TRBV11-3 and J is TRBJ1-4, with D unresolved. CDR1 is SGHNT, CDR2 YENEEA, per germline. Trimming pared 5 bases from V and 8 bases from J, leaving 12 bases between. This CDR3 region has 13 residues. The CDR3 is CASSLTSGEKLFL. DNA of the CDR3: TGTGCCAGCAGCCTTACTAGTGGCGAAAAACTGTTTCTT.

In regard to this clonotype: A read error may account for a junction end that differs from germline. The chain employs TRBV6-5 and TRBJ2-5; TRBD2 matches at 9 bases. CDR1 and CDR2 (germline): MNHEY, SVGAGI. The CDR3 extends over 16 amino acids. CDR3 sequence (DNA): TGTGTCAGCAGTTACGGGACTAGCCCCCTTCAAGAGACCCAGTATTTC. This translates into CVSSYGTSPLQETQYF.